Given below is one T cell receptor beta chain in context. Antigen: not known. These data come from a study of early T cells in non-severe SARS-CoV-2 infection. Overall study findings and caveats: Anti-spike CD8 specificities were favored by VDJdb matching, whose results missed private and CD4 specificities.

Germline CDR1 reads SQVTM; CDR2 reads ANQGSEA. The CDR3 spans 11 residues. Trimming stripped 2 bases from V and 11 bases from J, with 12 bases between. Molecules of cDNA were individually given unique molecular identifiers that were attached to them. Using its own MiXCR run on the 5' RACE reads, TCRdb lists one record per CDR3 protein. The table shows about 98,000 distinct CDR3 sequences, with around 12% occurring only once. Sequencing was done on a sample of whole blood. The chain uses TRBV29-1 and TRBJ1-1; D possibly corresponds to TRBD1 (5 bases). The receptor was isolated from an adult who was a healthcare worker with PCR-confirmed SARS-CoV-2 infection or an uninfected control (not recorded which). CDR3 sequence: CSVEQGAYAFF. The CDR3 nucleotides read TGCAGCGTTGAACAGGGCGCGTATGCTTTCTTT.